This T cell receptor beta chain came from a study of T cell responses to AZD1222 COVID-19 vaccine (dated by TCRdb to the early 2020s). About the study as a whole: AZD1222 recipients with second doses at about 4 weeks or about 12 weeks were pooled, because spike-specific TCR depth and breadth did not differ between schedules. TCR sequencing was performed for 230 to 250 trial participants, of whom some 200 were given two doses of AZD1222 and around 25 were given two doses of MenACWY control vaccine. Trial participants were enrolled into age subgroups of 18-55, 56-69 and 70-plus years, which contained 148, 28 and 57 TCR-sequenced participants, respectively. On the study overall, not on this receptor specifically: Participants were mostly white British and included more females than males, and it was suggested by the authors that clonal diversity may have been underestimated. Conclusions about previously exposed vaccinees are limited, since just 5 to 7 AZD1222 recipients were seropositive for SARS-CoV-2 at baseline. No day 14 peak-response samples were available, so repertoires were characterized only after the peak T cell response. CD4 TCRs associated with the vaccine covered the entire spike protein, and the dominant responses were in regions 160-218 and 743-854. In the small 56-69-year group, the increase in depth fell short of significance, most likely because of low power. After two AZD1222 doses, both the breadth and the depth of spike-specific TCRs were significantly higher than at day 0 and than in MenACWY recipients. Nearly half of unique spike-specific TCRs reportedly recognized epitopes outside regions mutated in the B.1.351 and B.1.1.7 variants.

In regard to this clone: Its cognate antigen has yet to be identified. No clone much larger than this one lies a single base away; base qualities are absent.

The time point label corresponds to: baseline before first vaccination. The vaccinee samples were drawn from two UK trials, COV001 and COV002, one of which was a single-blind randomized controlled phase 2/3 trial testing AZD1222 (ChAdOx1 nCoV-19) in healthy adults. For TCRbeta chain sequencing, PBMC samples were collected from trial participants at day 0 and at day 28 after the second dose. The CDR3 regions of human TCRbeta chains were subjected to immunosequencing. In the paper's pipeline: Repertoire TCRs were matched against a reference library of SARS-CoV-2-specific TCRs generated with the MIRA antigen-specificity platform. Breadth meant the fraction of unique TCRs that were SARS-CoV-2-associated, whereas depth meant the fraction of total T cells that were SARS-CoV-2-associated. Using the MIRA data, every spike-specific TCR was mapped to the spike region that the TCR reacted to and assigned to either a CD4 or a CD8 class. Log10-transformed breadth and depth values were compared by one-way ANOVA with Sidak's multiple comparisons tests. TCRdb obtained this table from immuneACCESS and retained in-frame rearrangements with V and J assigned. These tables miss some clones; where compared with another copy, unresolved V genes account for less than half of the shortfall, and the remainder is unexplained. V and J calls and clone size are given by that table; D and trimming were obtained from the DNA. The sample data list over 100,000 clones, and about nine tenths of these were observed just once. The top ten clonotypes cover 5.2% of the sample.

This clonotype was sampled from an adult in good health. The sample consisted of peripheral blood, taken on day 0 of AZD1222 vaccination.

Here is the DNA: TGTGCCAGCAGCCAAGCTAGAGGAAACACCATATATTTT. This codes for CASSQARGNTIYF. The sequence joins TRBV3-1 (or the pseudogene TRBV3-2) to TRBJ1-3; the D gene is not confidently resolved. Between the V and J ends, shortened by 1 base and 4 bases respectively, the junction contains 5 bases. The cysteine opens and the phenylalanine closes a CDR3 of 13 amino acids. Just CDR3 DNA is preserved here, 39 bases in frame from base 1. CDR1 and CDR2, looked up from the germline V gene (reference sequence), are LGHDT and YNNKEL.